The T cell receptor (beta chain) under discussion was sequenced for a study of blood T cell repertoires in COVID-19. Study details: Sites in the United States, Italy and Spain provided acute and convalescent COVID-19 samples. Sources were T cells, B-cell-depleted T cells, or PBMCs; the material itself was cDNA or gDNA.

Per the original data handling: From reference gene primer amplification, estimates of nucleated cell counts were derived. Using immunoSEQ multiplex PCR, the repertoire was profiled, and TCRdb retains in-frame clones only, with some absent. That table supplies the V and J calls and clone size; D and trimming were determined from the DNA. Here the sample spans some 150,000 clones, roughly 90% being singletons. The specimen sequenced was peripheral blood. This TCR came from a woman in her sixties or seventies who had recovered from COVID-19.

The CDR3 DNA follows: TGTGCCACCAGTCAGGGGTTTTGGGAAAAACTGTTTTTT. Its translation is CATSQGFWEKLFF. The chain joins TRBV15 to TRBJ1-4, with D possibly TRBD1 on 6 matching bases. There are 13 residues in the CDR3. Germline values: CDR1 LNHNV, CDR2 YYDKDF (reference sequence). V lost 6 bases, J lost 8 bases, and 13 bases lay in between.